This TCR beta chain was recovered during a study of blood T cell repertoires in COVID-19. Study-wide context: The origin of the acute and convalescent COVID-19 samples was the United States, Italy and Spain. T cells, B-cell-depleted T cells, or PBMCs provided the cDNA or gDNA that served as material.

Germline loops: CDR1 SGHTA, CDR2 FQGNSA. V was cut by 4 bases and J by 5 bases, with 11 bases left in between. The CDR3 consists of 13 residues. Authors' data handling: Amplifying reference gene primers gave estimates of nucleated cell counts. Profiled with immunoSEQ multiplex PCR; TCRdb holds only in-frame clones, not every one. For V, J and clone size, that table is used; D and trimming come from the DNA. The profile shows 80,000 or so clones, about 82% of them singletons. The TCR was taken from a woman between 55 and 75 years old with acute or convalescent COVID-19. Sequenced input: peripheral blood. The chain joins TRBV7-2 to TRBJ2-5, with a possible D match to TRBD1 (6 bases). For the CDR3, the DNA is TGTGCCAGCAGCTCACAGGGCCCCGAGACCCAGTACTTC. It encodes CASSSQGPETQYF.